This is a list of T cell receptor beta chains from one sample in a study of OX40 agonist ivuxolimab in advanced cancers. Data came from immunoSEQ multiplex PCR; TCRdb stores just in-frame clones and leaves some out. This sample has tens of thousands of clones, with 88% found just once. The material sequenced was CD4+ or CD8+ T cells sorted from blood, taken in a trial of the OX40 agonist ivuxolimab. These receptors all come from an adult with an advanced solid tumor such as melanoma, head and neck, liver or kidney cancer. Each CDR3 is given with its conserved first and last residue. The order of the fields is CDR3 DNA, CDR3 protein, D gene, clone size, V gene, J gene. D genes are given only for firm matches. A clone size is listed for some rows: how often the clone was seen (once, few, many), or a class if it is expanded.

CDR3nt: TGTGCCAGCAGTTTAAAGGGACAGGGAAACTATGGCTACACCTTC
CDR3aa: CASSLKGQGNYGYTF
d_gene: TRBD1
abundance: -
v_gene: TRBV27
j_gene: TRBJ1-2

CDR3nt: TGCGCCAGCAGCTGGGTAGCGGGCGGGGAGCTGTTTTTT
CDR3aa: CASSWVAGGELFF
d_gene: TRBD2
abundance: once
v_gene: TRBV5-1
j_gene: TRBJ2-2

CDR3nt: TGTGCCAGCAGAGCCGGACCATCGTACAATGAGCAGTTCTTC
CDR3aa: CASRAGPSYNEQFF
d_gene: -
abundance: -
v_gene: TRBV6-1
j_gene: TRBJ2-1

CDR3nt: TGTGCCAGCAGCTTCGGCGCGAACACTGAAGCTTTCTTT
CDR3aa: CASSFGANTEAFF
d_gene: -
abundance: -
v_gene: TRBV11-2
j_gene: TRBJ1-1

CDR3nt: TGTGCCATCGGTATGACAGGGGCCCGGAGTCGGACTGAAGCTTTCTTT
CDR3aa: CAIGMTGARSRTEAFF
d_gene: TRBD1
abundance: -
v_gene: TRBV10-3
j_gene: TRBJ1-1

CDR3nt: TGTGCCAGCAGTTCCCCAGGGGATTCAACTAATGAAAAACTGTTTTTT
CDR3aa: CASSSPGDSTNEKLFF
d_gene: -
abundance: -
v_gene: TRBV28
j_gene: TRBJ1-4

CDR3nt: TGTGCTGGCCAAGGCTATAATTCACCCCTCCACTTT
CDR3aa: CAGQGYNSPLHF
d_gene: -
abundance: -
v_gene: TRBV30
j_gene: TRBJ1-6

CDR3nt: TGTGCCAGCAGTGTTACAGGGCGGAACACTGAAGCTTTCTTT
CDR3aa: CASSVTGRNTEAFF
d_gene: -
abundance: -
v_gene: TRBV6-6
j_gene: TRBJ1-1

CDR3nt: TGTGCCAGCTCACCACCGAATGGCCAAGAGACCCAGTACTTC
CDR3aa: CASSPPNGQETQYF
d_gene: -
abundance: -
v_gene: TRBV18
j_gene: TRBJ2-5

CDR3nt: TGTGCCAGCAGCTTACAGGGTGCGGACACTGAAGCTTTCTTT
CDR3aa: CASSLQGADTEAFF
d_gene: -
abundance: -
v_gene: TRBV7-8
j_gene: TRBJ1-1

CDR3nt: TGTGCCAGCAGCGCGCGACAGGGAATCAACTATGGCTGCACCTTC
CDR3aa: CASSARQGINYGCTF
d_gene: TRBD1
abundance: -
v_gene: TRBV9
j_gene: TRBJ1-2

CDR3nt: TGTGCCAGCAGGGCCGGGACAGGGTTTGCTCAGCCCCAGCATTTT
CDR3aa: CASRAGTGFAQPQHF
d_gene: TRBD1
abundance: few
v_gene: TRBV2
j_gene: TRBJ1-5

CDR3nt: TGTGCCAGCAGCGGGGTCGGGGAAGAGGATGGCTACACCTTC
CDR3aa: CASSGVGEEDGYTF
d_gene: -
abundance: -
v_gene: TRBV4-2
j_gene: TRBJ1-2

CDR3nt: TGCGCCAGCAGCTTGGCCCCGACAGGCTCTGGTTCTGGGGCCAACGTCCTGACTTTC
CDR3aa: CASSLAPTGSGSGANVLTF
d_gene: -
abundance: -
v_gene: TRBV5-1
j_gene: TRBJ2-6

CDR3nt: TGCGCCAGCAGCGACCAGCAAGGCTACGAGCAGTACTTC
CDR3aa: CASSDQQGYEQYF
d_gene: -
abundance: -
v_gene: TRBV5-1
j_gene: TRBJ2-7

CDR3nt: TGTGCCAGCAGCTTAGAATTGCTGGGGGTAGAGACCCAGTACTTC
CDR3aa: CASSLELLGVETQYF
d_gene: -
abundance: -
v_gene: TRBV7-2
j_gene: TRBJ2-5

CDR3nt: TGTGCCTGTCGGGGGGCCGGTGAAAAACTGTTTTTT
CDR3aa: CACRGAGEKLFF
d_gene: -
abundance: -
v_gene: TRBV30
j_gene: TRBJ1-4